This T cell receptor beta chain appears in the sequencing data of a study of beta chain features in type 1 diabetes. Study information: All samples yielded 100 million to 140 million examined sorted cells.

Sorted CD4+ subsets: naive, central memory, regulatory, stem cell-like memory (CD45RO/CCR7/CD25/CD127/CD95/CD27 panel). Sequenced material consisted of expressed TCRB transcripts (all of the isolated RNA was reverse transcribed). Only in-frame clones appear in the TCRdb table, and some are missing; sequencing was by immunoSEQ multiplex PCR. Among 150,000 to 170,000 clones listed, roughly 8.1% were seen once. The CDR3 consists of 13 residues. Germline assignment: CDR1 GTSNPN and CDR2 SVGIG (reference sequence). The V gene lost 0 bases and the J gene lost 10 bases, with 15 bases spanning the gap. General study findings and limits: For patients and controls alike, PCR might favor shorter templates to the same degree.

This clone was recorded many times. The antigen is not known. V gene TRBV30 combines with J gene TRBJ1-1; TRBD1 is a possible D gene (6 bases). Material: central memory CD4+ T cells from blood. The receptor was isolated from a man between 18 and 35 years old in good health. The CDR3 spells CAWSVQQGSSAFF. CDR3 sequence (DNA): TGTGCCTGGAGTGTACAACAGGGTAGTTCAGCTTTCTTT.